A single sample is the source of the 23 T cell receptor beta chains below, sequenced in a study of CD8 T cells in ankylosing spondylitis. TCRdb itself ran the 5' RACE reads through MiXCR, one entry per CDR3 protein. The sample records about 240,000 distinct CDR3 sequences, around 7.8% being singletons. The sequencing sample was made of blood, either unsorted or a sorted T cell fraction (not recorded which). These receptors were collected from a male donor with ankylosing spondylitis or in good health (not recorded which).

This clonotype has ten or more counts. The chain joins TRBV4-3 to TRBJ2-7; D ambiguous. This CDR3 has 15 amino acids. V dropped 0 bases and J dropped 3 bases, with 12 bases sitting between them. Germline V gene lookup returns CDR1 LGHNA and CDR2 YSLEER. DNA of the CDR3: TGCGCCAGCAGCCAAGATCCCCAGATTTACTACGAGCAGTACTTC. Protein product: CASSQDPQIYYEQYF.

This clonotype has ten or more counts. The J gene is TRBJ1-3, the V gene TRBV6-1; no clear D. Between the trimmed V and J ends, which lost 6 bases and 0 bases, there was a span of 9 bases. CDR3 length: 14 residues. Germline loops: CDR1 MNHNS, CDR2 SASEGT. CDR3: CASRTAGSGNTIYF. For the CDR3, the DNA is TGTGCCAGCAGAACCGCAGGCTCTGGAAACACCATATATTTT.

This clonotype was observed at least ten times. The CDR3 loop reads CASSPGTSGGSDTQYF. The CDR3 nucleotides read TGTGCCAGCAGTCCCGGGACTAGCGGGGGTTCAGATACGCAGTATTTT. The chain joins TRBV12-3 or TRBV12-4 to TRBJ2-3; 14 bases line up with TRBD2. The CDR3 runs to 16 residues. J was trimmed by 4 bases and V by 5 bases; bases with no gene match: 5.

This clonotype was detected once. The rearrangement uses TRBV6-6 and TRBJ1-2; 9 bases match TRBD1. The CDR3 runs 13 residues. The V and J ends lost 5 bases and 6 bases, in that order; junction bases with no gene match: 4. In germline, CDR1 is MNHNY, CDR2 SVGAGI (reference sequence). The CDR3 DNA reads TGTGCCAGCAGTGAGGGACAGGGTAATGGCTACACCTTC. As protein: CASSEGQGNGYTF.

This clonotype was counted at least ten times. The chain employs TRBV29-1 and TRBJ2-1; 10 bases match TRBD2. CDR3 size: 17 residues. After removal of 2 bases from V and 4 bases from J, the junction contained 11 bases not matched to a gene. Germline CDR1 reads SQVTM; CDR2 reads ANQGSEA. Here the CDR3 reads CSVENLAGVTRYNEQFF. CDR3 sequence (DNA): TGCAGCGTTGAAAACCTAGCGGGGGTAACAAGGTACAATGAGCAGTTCTTC.

This clonotype occurred a few times. The junction does not match germline at one end; this may be a read error. V is TRBV7-2 and J is TRBJ1-2, with D unresolved. This CDR3 region has 13 residues. Germline V gives CDR1 SGHTA, CDR2 FQGNSA. The DNA for the CDR3 is TGTGCCAGCAGCTTAGGACAAGCCTATGACTACACCTTC. Its translation is CASSLGQAYDYTF.

This clonotype has a count of ten or more. The rearrangement uses TRBV5-1 and TRBJ1-2; perhaps TRBD1 as D (5 bases). The V end was cut by 0 bases, the J end by 3 bases, with 12 bases between. Germline V gene sequence: CDR1 SGHRS, CDR2 YFSETQ. This CDR3 is built from 15 residues. The CDR3 protein is CASSLAWGADYGYTF. CDR3 DNA: TGCGCCAGCAGCTTGGCATGGGGCGCGGACTATGGCTACACCTTC.

This clonotype has a count of ten or more. The J gene is TRBJ1-6, the V gene TRBV3-1; 8 bases match TRBD1. Per germline, CDR1 LGHDT and CDR2 YNNKEL (reference sequence). This CDR3 contains 15 residues. The V gene end was trimmed by 1 base and the J gene end by 8 bases; junction bases not matched to a gene: 4. DNA of the CDR3: TGTGCCAGCAGCCAAGGGGGACAGGTGTATTCACCCCTCCACTTT. This gives the protein CASSQGGQVYSPLHF.

V and J are TRBV6-4 and TRBJ2-3; 9 bases are a match to TRBD2. Germline CDR1 reads MRHNA; CDR2 reads SNTAGT. This CDR3 region has 19 residues. J lost 0 bases, V lost 8 bases, and 18 bases had no gene match. CDR3 nucleotide sequence: TGTGCCAGCTGTTCACTCTACTTGAGCGGGGGGCGAAGCACAGATACGCAGTATTTT. It codes for CASCSLYLSGGRSTDTQYF.

Points on this clonotype: This could be a read error, since a much larger clone is one nucleotide away. This chain uses TRBV2 with TRBJ1-5, with no clear D. CDR1 and CDR2 from the germline V gene are SNHLY and FYNNEI. The CDR3 has 13 residues. CDR3 in DNA: TGTGCCAGCAGGGACGGGAGAAATCAGCCCCGGCATTTT. It codes for CASRDGRNQPRHF.

This clonotype was detected a few times. The chain has TRBV7-6 and TRBJ2-7, with TRBD1 matching 9 bases. Germline V CDR1 and CDR2: SGHVS, FNYEAQ. This CDR3 is 14 amino acids long. The V gene end was trimmed by 5 bases and the J gene end by 6 bases; junction bases not matched to a gene: 8. CDR3 sequence (DNA): TGTGCCAGCAGCACCGGGACAGGGTTAGGCGAGCAGTACTTC. This sequence encodes CASSTGTGLGEQYF.

This clonotype appeared many times. This chain uses TRBV12-3 or TRBV12-4 with TRBJ1-6; D ambiguous. V shed 1 base and J shed 13 bases, with 17 bases lying between them. This CDR3 is 15 amino acids long. CDR3 amino acids: CASSLEGGRSSPLHF. CDR3 DNA sequence: TGTGCCAGCAGTTTAGAGGGAGGGCGGTCGAGTCCCCTCCACTTT.

In its sample, this clonotype was seen many times. The V call is TRBV12-3 or TRBV12-4, the J call TRBJ1-2; 7 nucleotides align to TRBD1. This CDR3 spans 13 amino acids. The V segment lost 3 bases and the J segment 7 bases; nucleotides outside the gene matches: 5. The CDR3 region has the DNA TGTGCCAGCAGTTTTGACAGGGCGGGTGGCTACACCTTC. Translated, it gives CASSFDRAGGYTF.

This clonotype was picked up many times. V and J are TRBV12-3 or TRBV12-4 and TRBJ2-1; 14 bases agree with TRBD2. There are 19 residues in the CDR3. J lost 7 bases, V lost 6 bases, and 17 bases had no gene match. The CDR3 reads CASSRPGLAGEYGLNEQFF. CDR3 bases: TGTGCCAGCAGCCGGCCGGGACTAGCGGGGGAATACGGATTAAATGAGCAGTTCTTC.

This clonotype was recorded many times. The CDR3 is CSAEAGRVNSNQPQHF. The CDR3 nucleotides read TGCAGTGCGGAAGCGGGGAGGGTTAATAGCAATCAGCCCCAGCATTTT. The chain carries TRBV20-1 and TRBJ1-5; D gene uncertain. V gave up 6 bases and J gave up 0 bases, with 18 bases separating them. The length of the CDR3 is 16 residues. Germline-derived CDR1 and CDR2 are DFQATT and SNEGSKA (reference sequence).

This clonotype was found many times. The CDR3 sequence: CSARPGPRFTDGYTF. The CDR3 DNA sequence: TGCAGTGCTAGGCCTGGACCGCGGTTTACGGATGGCTACACCTTC. The chain links TRBV20-1 to TRBJ1-2, with no clear D. The CDR3 is 15 residues long. Germline assignment: CDR1 DFQATT and CDR2 SNEGSKA (reference sequence). Trimming removed 3 bases from V and 6 bases from J, with 20 bases in between.

Ten or more counts support this clonotype. The J gene is TRBJ1-2, the V gene TRBV5-1; 7 bases fit TRBD1. The CDR3 totals 13 residues. Germline CDR1 reads SGHRS; CDR2 reads YFSETQ. Germline trimming cut 5 bases from V and 4 bases from J; bases unmatched to any gene: 5. The CDR3 loop is CASRVGQSYGYTF. The CDR3 bases are TGCGCCAGCAGAGTGGGACAGAGCTATGGCTACACCTTC.

At least ten counts were recorded for this clonotype. V gene TRBV30 combines with J gene TRBJ2-3; D tentatively fits TRBD1 or TRBD2 (5 bases each). The CDR3 length is 15 residues. The V and J ends lost 4 bases and 0 bases respectively, with 14 bases between them. CDR1 and CDR2 (germline): GTSNPN, SVGIG (reference sequence). This CDR3 reads CAWNEGLGSTDTQYF. CDR3 bases: TGTGCCTGGAATGAGGGGTTGGGGAGCACAGATACGCAGTATTTT.

The count of this clonotype is one. The genes are TRBV7-2 and TRBJ2-1; maybe TRBD2 (6 bases). Trimming removed 3 bases from V and 0 bases from J, with 9 bases in between. The CDR3 length is 15 residues. Germline assignment: CDR1 SGHTA and CDR2 FQGNSA. In DNA, the CDR3 is TGTGCCAGCAGCTTTCGGGGGAGCTCCTACAATGAGCAGTTCTTC. It is translated as CASSFRGSSYNEQFF.

This clonotype was seen ten or more times. The chain employs TRBV7-9 and TRBJ2-2; the D is unclear. CDR3 length equals 15 residues. Looked up from germline, CDR1 is SEHNR and CDR2 is FQNEAQ (reference sequence). Trimming took 1 base from V and 6 from J, leaving 12 bases between them. The DNA for the CDR3 is TGTGCCAGCAGCTTAGGGAGTCTGAGCTCCGGGGAGCTGTTTTTT. It encodes CASSLGSLSSGELFF.

The chain combines TRBV7-2 with TRBJ2-1; D might be TRBD2 (6 bases). Looked up from germline, CDR1 is SGHTA and CDR2 is FQGNSA. This CDR3 is 17 amino acids long. V lost 4 bases to trimming and J lost 4 bases, with 20 bases between them. The DNA for the CDR3 is TGTGCCAGCAGCTCCCGGAGGGCGGATCCCAGTTACAATGAGCAGTTCTTC. This gives the protein CASSSRRADPSYNEQFF.

This clonotype was counted ten times or more. The chain uses TRBV29-1 and TRBJ2-2; no clear D gene. Germline V lookup: CDR1 SQVTM, CDR2 ANQGSEA. The germline V and J ends were trimmed by 6 bases and 5 bases, with 7 bases remaining between them. This CDR3 is 11 amino acids long. CDR3 bases: TGCAGCGTCGATGAAACCGGGGAGCTGTTTTTT. Its protein product is CSVDETGELFF.

At least ten counts were recorded for this clonotype. The chain recombines TRBV10-3 with TRBJ2-7, with 8 positions matching TRBD2. The V gene end was trimmed by 10 bases and the J gene end by 3 bases; junction bases not matched to a gene: 14. The CDR3 loop spans 15 amino acids. Looked up from germline, CDR1 is ENHRY and CDR2 is SYGVKD. CDR3 in DNA: TGTGCCACCCGGGGCGCTGAGCGGGAGAGCTACGAGCAGTACTTC. The encoded protein is CATRGAERESYEQYF.